One T cell receptor (beta chain) is described in this entry. Antigen: not known. This CDR3 is 15 amino acids long. V shed 6 bases and J shed 0 bases, with 12 bases lying between them. The data stem from a study of T-cell memory formation after mild COVID-19. Study overall: There were largely donor-specific TCR clusters. The study, taken as a whole, reports: SARS-CoV-2 specificity was not confirmed for second-wave clones peaking on day 37. Contracting CD8+ clones were enriched in EMRA, CD4+ mainly in CM and EM.

TCRalpha and TCRbeta libraries used 5'RACE with constant-segment primers and UMIs. From the 5' RACE reads, TCRdb called clonotypes with MiXCR, one entry per CDR3 protein. This repertoire shows roughly 42,000 distinct CDR3 sequences, roughly 7.2% found once; its top ten account for 1.4% to 1.5%. The rearrangement joins TRBV12-3 or TRBV12-4 to TRBJ1-5; D may be TRBD1 (5 bases). The clonotype was recovered from a young man who had mild COVID-19 (a few samples of this study predate the infection). Cell type and time point are not known. The sample comprised PBMCs or a T cell subset sorted from them (not recorded which). Here the CDR3 reads CASRPGTGSNQPQHF. CDR3 in DNA: TGTGCCAGCAGACCCGGGACGGGTAGCAATCAGCCCCAGCATTTT.